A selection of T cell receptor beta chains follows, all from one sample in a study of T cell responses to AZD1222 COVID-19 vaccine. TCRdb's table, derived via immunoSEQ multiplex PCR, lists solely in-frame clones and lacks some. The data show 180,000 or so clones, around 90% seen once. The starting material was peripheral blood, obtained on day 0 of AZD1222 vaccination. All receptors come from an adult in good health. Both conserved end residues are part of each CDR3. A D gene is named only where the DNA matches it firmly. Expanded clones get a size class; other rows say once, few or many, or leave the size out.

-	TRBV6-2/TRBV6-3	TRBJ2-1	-	TGTGCCAGCAGTTCTCTAGGACGGGAGCAGTTCTTC	CASSSLGREQFF
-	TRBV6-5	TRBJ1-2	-	TGTGCCAGCAGTTCCCCGGGGACGGGCGACTATGGCTACACCTTC	CASSSPGTGDYGYTF
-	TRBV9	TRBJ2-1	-	TGTGCCAGCAGTCAAACAGGGCTACCCTACAATGAGCAGTTCTTC	CASSQTGLPYNEQFF
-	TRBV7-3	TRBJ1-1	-	TGTGCCAGCAGCCCAGGACACGTGAACACTGAAGCTTTCTTT	CASSPGHVNTEAFF
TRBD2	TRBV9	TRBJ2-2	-	TGTGCCAGCTCTACGAGCGGGAGGGCCGGCACCGGGGAGCTGTTTTTT	CASSTSGRAGTGELFF
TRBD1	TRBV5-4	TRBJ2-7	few	TGTGCCAGCAGCGCTAAAAGGCGGGACAGGGTGGGGAACGAGCAGTACTTC	CASSAKRRDRVGNEQYF
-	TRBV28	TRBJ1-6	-	TGTGCCAGCAGCCTATGGGATTCACCCCTCCACTTT	CASSLWDSPLHF
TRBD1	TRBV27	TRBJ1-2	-	TGTGCCAGCAGTTCAGGACAGGGGGGGTTCTATGGCTACACCTTC	CASSSGQGGFYGYTF
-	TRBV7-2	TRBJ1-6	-	TGTGCCAGCAGCTCACTGCAGAATTCACCCCTCCACTTT	CASSSLQNSPLHF
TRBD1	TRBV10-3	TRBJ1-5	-	TGTGCCATCAGTACAGGGGTACCAGGCAATCAGCCCCAGCATTTT	CAISTGVPGNQPQHF
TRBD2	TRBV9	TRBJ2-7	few	TGTGCCAGCAGCTTACGGGACTACCCGGGATACGAGCAGTACTTC	CASSLRDYPGYEQYF
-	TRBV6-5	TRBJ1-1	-	TGTGCCAGCAGGTCCAAGGGATACACTGAAGCTTTCTTT	CASRSKGYTEAFF
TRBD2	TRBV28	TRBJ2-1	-	TGTGCCAGCAGATTGGGACTAGAATCTGAGCAGTTCTTC	CASRLGLESEQFF
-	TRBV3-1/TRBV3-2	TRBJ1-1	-	TGTGCCAGCAGCCAAGGCATGAACACTGAAGCTTTCTTT	CASSQGMNTEAFF
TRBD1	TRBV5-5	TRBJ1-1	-	TGTGCCAGCAGCTCTACAGGGGGGAACACTGAAGCTTTCTTT	CASSSTGGNTEAFF
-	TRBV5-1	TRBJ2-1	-	TGCGCCAGCAGGGACGGATCCTCCTACAATGAGCAGTTCTTC	CASRDGSSYNEQFF
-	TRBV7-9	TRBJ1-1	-	TGTGCCAGCAGCTTAATCACTGAAGCTTTCTTT	CASSLITEAFF
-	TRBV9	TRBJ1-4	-	TGTGCCAGCAGCGTAGCCCCTACAGGTGGGGATGAAAAACTGTTTTTT	CASSVAPTGGDEKLFF
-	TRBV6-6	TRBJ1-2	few	TGTGCCAGCAGTCGATCAGGACTGTCTAAAGATGGCTACACCTTC	CASSRSGLSKDGYTF
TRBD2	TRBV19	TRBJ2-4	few	TGTGCCAGTAGTCCTAGGACTAGCGGGAGGTACAGCAAAAACATTCAGTACTTC	CASSPRTSGRYSKNIQYF
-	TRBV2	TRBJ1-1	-	TGTGCCAGCAGTGAAGCGGGAGCGAACACTGAAGCTTTCTTT	CASSEAGANTEAFF
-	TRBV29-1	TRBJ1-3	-	TGCAGCGTTGCTCTGTCTGGAAACACCATATATTTT	CSVALSGNTIYF
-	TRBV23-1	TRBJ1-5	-	TGCGCCAGCAGTCTTTTAGGGCCTCAGCCCCAGCATTTT	CASSLLGPQPQHF
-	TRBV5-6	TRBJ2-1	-	TGTGCCAGCAGGTGGGGGAGGTTTGCGACATCGAGCTCCTACAATGAGCAGTTCTTC	CASRWGRFATSSSYNEQFF
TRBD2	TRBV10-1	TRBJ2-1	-	TGCGCCACCAGTCCGGGACTAGGGACCTACAATGAGCAGTTCTTC	CATSPGLGTYNEQFF
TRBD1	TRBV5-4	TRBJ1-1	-	TGTGCCAGCAGCTTGATTGGACAGGCCAGCCGGAAAGCTTTCTTT	CASSLIGQASRKAFF
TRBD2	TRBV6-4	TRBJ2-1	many	TGTGCCAGCAGCCCGACTAGCGGGGGGAAGAATGAGCAGTTCTTC	CASSPTSGGKNEQFF
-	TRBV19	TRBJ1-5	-	TGTGCCAGTAAAATGGGCAGGGCGTCCTATCAGCCCCAGCATTTT	CASKMGRASYQPQHF
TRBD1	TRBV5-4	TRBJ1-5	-	TGTGCCAGCAGCGACGGACAGGGCAATCAGCCCCAGCATTTT	CASSDGQGNQPQHF
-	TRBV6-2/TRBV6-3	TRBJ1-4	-	TGTGCCAGCAGTTCCATTCGGCCCGGGGAAAAACTGTTTTTT	CASSSIRPGEKLFF
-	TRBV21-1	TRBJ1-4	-	TGTGCCAGCAGCAAAGAGTCGCGAGAAAAACTGTTTTTT	CASSKESREKLFF
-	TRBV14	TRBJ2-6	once	TGTGCCAGCAGCCTAGGCTCTGGGGCCAACGTCCTGACTTTC	CASSLGSGANVLTF
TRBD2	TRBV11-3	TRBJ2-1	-	TGTGCCAGCAGCTTAGCAGCGGGAGGGCCCTCTTTGAGCGAGCAGTTCTTC	CASSLAAGGPSLSEQFF
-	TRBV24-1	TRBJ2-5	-	TGTGCCACCAGTGTCTTGGGGGAGACCCAGTACTTC	CATSVLGETQYF
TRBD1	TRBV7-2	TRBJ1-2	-	TGTGCCAGCAGCTACGGTAGACAGGGGGGTTATGGCTACACCTTC	CASSYGRQGGYGYTF